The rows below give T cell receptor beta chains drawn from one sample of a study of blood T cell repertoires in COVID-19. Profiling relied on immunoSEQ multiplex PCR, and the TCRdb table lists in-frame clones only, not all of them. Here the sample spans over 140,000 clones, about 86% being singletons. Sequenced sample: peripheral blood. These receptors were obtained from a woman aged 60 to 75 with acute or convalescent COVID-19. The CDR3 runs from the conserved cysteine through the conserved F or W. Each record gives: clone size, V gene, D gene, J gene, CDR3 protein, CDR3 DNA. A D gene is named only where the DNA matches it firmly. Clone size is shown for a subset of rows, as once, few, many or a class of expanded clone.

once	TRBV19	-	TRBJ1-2	CASSIARLGGYGYTF	TGTGCCAGTAGTATCGCCCGTTTGGGAGGCTATGGCTACACCTTC
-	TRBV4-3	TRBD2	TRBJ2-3	CASSRGLSGSGTDTQYF	TGCGCCAGCAGCCGAGGGCTTAGCGGGAGTGGCACAGATACGCAGTATTTT
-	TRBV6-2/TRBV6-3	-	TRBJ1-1	CASSYSSRDKMGTEAFF	TGTGCCAGCAGTTACTCGTCCCGGGACAAAATGGGCACTGAAGCTTTCTTT
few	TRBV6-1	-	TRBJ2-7	CASSEAARTDYEQYF	TGTGCCAGCAGTGAAGCGGCCAGGACTGACTACGAGCAGTACTTC
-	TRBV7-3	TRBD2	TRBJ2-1	CASARTSDNEQFF	TGTGCCAGCGCCCGGACTAGCGACAATGAGCAGTTCTTC
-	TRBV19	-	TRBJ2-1	CASSASGPGRNEQFF	TGTGCCAGTAGTGCCAGCGGCCCCGGGAGAAATGAGCAGTTCTTC
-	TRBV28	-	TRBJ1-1	CASSRPSGANTEAFF	TGTGCCAGCAGTAGACCCTCAGGTGCGAACACTGAAGCTTTCTTT
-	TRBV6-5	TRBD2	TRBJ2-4	CASSYSWASGPVIQYF	TGTGCCAGCAGTTACTCTTGGGCTAGCGGGCCCGTCATTCAGTACTTC
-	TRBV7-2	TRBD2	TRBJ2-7	CASSLSLAVSSYEQYF	TGTGCCAGCAGCTTAAGTCTAGCGGTGAGCTCCTACGAGCAGTACTTC
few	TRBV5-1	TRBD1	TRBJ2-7	CASSSRQGANEQYF	TGCGCCAGCAGCTCCCGACAGGGGGCCAACGAGCAGTACTTC
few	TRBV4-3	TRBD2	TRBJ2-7	CASSQAPLAGYEQYF	TGCGCCAGCAGCCAAGCCCCTCTAGCGGGCTACGAGCAGTACTTC
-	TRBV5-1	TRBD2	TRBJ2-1	CASSYRTSGRSNEQFF	TGCGCCAGCAGCTACCGGACTAGCGGGAGGTCCAATGAGCAGTTCTTC
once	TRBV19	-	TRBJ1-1	CASSIPPGNTEAFF	TGTGCCAGTAGTATTCCCCCAGGGAACACTGAAGCTTTCTTT
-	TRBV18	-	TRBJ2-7	CASSPAGRAPYEQYF	TGTGCCAGCTCGCCTGCAGGGCGCGCACCCTACGAGCAGTACTTC
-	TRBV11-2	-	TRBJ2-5	CASSLGGQETQYF	TGTGCCAGCAGCTTAGGAGGGCAAGAGACCCAGTACTTC
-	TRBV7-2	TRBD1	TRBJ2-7	CASSSSTTGLYEQYF	TGTGCCAGCAGCTCATCCACGACAGGGCTCTACGAGCAGTACTTC
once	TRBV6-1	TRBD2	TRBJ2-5	CASSDPPSGQETQYF	TGTGCCAGCAGTGACCCCCCTAGCGGCCAAGAGACCCAGTACTTC
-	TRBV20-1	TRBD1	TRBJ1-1	CSASPLRTGRDTEAFF	TGCAGTGCTAGTCCCCTGAGGACAGGGCGGGACACTGAAGCTTTCTTT
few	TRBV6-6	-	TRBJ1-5	CASRERGGRDQPQHF	TGTGCCAGCAGGGAGCGAGGAGGTAGGGATCAGCCCCAGCATTTT
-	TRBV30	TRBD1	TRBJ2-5	CAWSITGGMETQYF	TGTGCCTGGAGTATAACAGGGGGCATGGAGACCCAGTACTTC
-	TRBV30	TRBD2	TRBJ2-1	CAWSPGTSLGAEFF	TGTGCCTGGAGCCCGGGGACTAGCCTGGGGGCGGAGTTCTTC
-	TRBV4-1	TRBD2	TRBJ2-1	CASSQEIGTSGNEQFF	TGCGCCAGCAGCCAAGAGATCGGGACTAGTGGCAATGAGCAGTTCTTC
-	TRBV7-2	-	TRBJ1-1	CASPRALNTEAFF	TGTGCCAGTCCCAGGGCGCTCAACACTGAAGCTTTCTTT
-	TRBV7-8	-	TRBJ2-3	CASSFRRGAGWGPDTQYF	TGTGCCAGCAGCTTTAGGCGCGGGGCAGGATGGGGTCCAGATACGCAGTATTTT
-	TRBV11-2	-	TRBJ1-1	CASSLVGGETEAFF	TGTGCCAGCAGCTTAGTCGGGGGGGAAACTGAAGCTTTCTTT
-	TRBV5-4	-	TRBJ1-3	CASSFGGGSGNTIYF	TGTGCCAGCAGCTTTGGCGGGGGCTCTGGAAACACCATATATTTT
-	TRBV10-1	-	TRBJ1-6	CASSEGLASSPLHF	TGCGCCAGCAGTGAAGGACTCGCCAGTTCACCCCTCCACTTT
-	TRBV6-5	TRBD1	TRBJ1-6	CASRHAGGNSPLHF	TGTGCCAGCAGACATGCAGGGGGGAATTCACCCCTCCACTTT
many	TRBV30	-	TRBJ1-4	CAWRFSGGGTNEKLFF	TGTGCCTGGAGATTCTCGGGGGGGGGAACGAATGAAAAACTGTTTTTT
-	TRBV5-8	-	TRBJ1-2	CASSLSGSWGGYTF	TGTGCCAGCAGCTTGAGTGGGAGTTGGGGAGGCTACACCTTC